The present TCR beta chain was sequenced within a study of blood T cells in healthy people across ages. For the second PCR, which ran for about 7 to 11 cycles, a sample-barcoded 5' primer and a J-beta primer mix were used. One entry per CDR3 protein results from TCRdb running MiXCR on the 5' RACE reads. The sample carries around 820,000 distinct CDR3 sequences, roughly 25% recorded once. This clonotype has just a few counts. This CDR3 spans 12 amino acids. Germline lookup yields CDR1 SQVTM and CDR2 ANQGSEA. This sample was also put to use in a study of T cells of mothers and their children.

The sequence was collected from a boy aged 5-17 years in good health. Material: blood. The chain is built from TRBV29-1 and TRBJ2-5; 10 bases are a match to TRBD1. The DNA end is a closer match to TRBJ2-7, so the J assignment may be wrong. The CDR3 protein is CSVTDRGDEQYF. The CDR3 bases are TGCAGCGTAACGGACAGGGGGGACGAGCAGTACTTC.